This TCR beta chain came from a study of blood T cell repertoires in COVID-19. Background on the study: T cells, B-cell-depleted T cells, or PBMCs provided the cDNA or gDNA that served as material.

TCRdb's copy holds only in-frame clones and misses some; the assay was immunoSEQ multiplex PCR. Among under 300,000 clones listed, approximately 88% were seen once. This CDR3 is built from 14 residues. Germline-derived CDR1 and CDR2 are SQVTM and ANQGSEA. V dropped 5 bases and J dropped 4 bases, with 17 bases sitting between them. The sequenced sample was PBMCs or T cells enriched from blood (not recorded which). The sequence came from a woman aged 40 to 55 with acute COVID-19. The V and J genes are TRBV29-1 and TRBJ2-5; D is perhaps TRBD2 (6 bases). The CDR3 DNA reads TGCAGCGTTCCGTTTTGGCGGGGCGGAGAGACCCAGTACTTC. Translated: CSVPFWRGGETQYF.